This T cell receptor beta chain was captured in a study of cytomegalovirus exposure and HLA in healthy donors. Whole-study results and caveats: HLA alleles showed associations with fewer than 20,000 TCR beta sequences in a later analysis, at a 0.05 false discovery rate. A cluster of highly shared sequence variants was likely a sequencing artifact. TCR beta sequences reportedly predicted most subjects' HLA-A and HLA-B alleles accurately. Later analysis suggested most CMV-associated TCR beta chains were HLA-restricted.

This clone has a single count. Its cognate antigen is unknown. With 2 bases clipped from V and 5 bases from J, the junction kept 13 bases outside the gene matches. The CDR3 covers 18 residues. Looked up from germline, CDR1 is SGHTA and CDR2 is FQGNSA. The PCR made use of 60 Vbeta and 13 Jbeta primers. Sequencing was performed with immunoSEQ multiplex PCR; in TCRdb, only in-frame clones are kept and a portion is missing. Of some 150,000 clones listed, around 76% are singletons. Material: PBMCs. The gene calls are TRBV7-2 and TRBJ1-5, with TRBD1 matching over 9 bases. This receptor was obtained from a man in his 60s in good health and CMV-seronegative. The DNA of the CDR3 is TGTGCCAGCAGCTTAACTGCGTCGGGACAGGGATTAGATCAGCCCCAGCATTTT. It encodes CASSLTASGQGLDQPQHF.